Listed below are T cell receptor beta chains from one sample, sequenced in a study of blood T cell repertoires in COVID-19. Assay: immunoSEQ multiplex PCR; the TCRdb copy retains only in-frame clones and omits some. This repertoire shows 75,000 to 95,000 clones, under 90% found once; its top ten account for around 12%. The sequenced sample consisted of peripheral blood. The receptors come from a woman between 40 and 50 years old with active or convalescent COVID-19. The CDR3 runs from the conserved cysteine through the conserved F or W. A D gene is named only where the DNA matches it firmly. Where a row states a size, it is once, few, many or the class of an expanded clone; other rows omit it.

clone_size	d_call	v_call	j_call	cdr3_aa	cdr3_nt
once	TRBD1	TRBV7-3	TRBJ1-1	CASSSGTGLVGGITEAFF	TGTGCCAGCAGCTCTGGGACAGGACTAGTGGGCGGAATCACTGAAGCTTTCTTT
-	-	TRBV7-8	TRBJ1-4	CASSLVYGGINEKLFF	TGTGCCAGCAGCTTAGTGTATGGGGGCATAAATGAAAAACTGTTTTTT
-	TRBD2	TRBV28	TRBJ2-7	CASSPGTSGLYEQYF	TGTGCCAGCAGCCCAGGGACTAGCGGGCTGTACGAGCAGTACTTC
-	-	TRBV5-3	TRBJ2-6	CARSFRDKPSGANVLTF	TGTGCCAGAAGCTTCCGGGACAAACCCTCTGGGGCCAACGTCCTGACTTTC
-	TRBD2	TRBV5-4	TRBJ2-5	CASSLAGGVETQYF	TGTGCCAGCAGCTTGGCCGGGGGGGTTGAGACCCAGTACTTC
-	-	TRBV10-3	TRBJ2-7	CAISPGTPLYEQYF	TGTGCCATCAGCCCAGGGACACCCTTGTACGAGCAGTACTTC
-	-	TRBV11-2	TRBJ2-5	CASSFSGAQETQYF	TGTGCCAGCAGCTTTTCAGGGGCGCAAGAGACCCAGTACTTC
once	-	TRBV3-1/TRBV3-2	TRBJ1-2	CASSQDKIQEGLGGYTF	TGTGCCAGCAGCCAAGATAAGATACAGGAAGGCCTGGGGGGCTACACCTTC
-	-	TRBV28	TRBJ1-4	CASSLAQGSLFF	TGTGCCAGCAGTTTGGCCCAGGGATCCCTGTTTTTT
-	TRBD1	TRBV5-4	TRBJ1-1	CASSLDRGGMNTEAFF	TGTGCCAGCAGCTTGGACAGGGGCGGAATGAACACTGAAGCTTTCTTT
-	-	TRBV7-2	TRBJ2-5	CASSLAMEYQETQYF	TGTGCCAGCAGCTTAGCGATGGAGTACCAAGAGACCCAGTACTTC
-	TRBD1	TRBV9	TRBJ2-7	CASSKDPGQGSYEQYF	TGTGCCAGCAGCAAAGACCCCGGACAGGGCTCCTACGAGCAGTACTTC
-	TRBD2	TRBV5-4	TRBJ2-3	CASSLEASGGARTQYF	TGTGCCAGCAGCTTGGAGGCTAGCGGGGGGGCTCGGACGCAGTATTTT
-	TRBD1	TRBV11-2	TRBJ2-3	CASNHGQGSDTQYF	TGTGCCAGCAACCACGGACAGGGTAGCGATACGCAGTATTTT
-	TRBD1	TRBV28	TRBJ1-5	CASSLWAGGYSNQPQHF	TGTGCCAGCAGTTTATGGGCAGGGGGTTATAGCAATCAGCCCCAGCATTTT
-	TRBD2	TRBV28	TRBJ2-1	CASSPRGGRDEQFF	TGTGCCAGCAGCCCGAGGGGCGGGAGGGATGAGCAGTTCTTC
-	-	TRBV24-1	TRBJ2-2	CATSAQTGRDTGELFF	TGTGCCACCAGTGCCCAGACAGGAAGGGACACCGGGGAGCTGTTTTTT
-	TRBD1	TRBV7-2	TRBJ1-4	CASSSRQGREKLFF	TGTGCCAGCAGCTCCAGACAGGGTCGGGAAAAACTGTTTTTT
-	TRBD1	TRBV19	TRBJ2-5	CASSVTGMMETQYF	TGTGCCAGTAGTGTGACAGGGATGATGGAGACCCAGTACTTC
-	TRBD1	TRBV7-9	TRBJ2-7	CASSPPGQRNYEQYF	TGTGCCAGCAGCCCGCCGGGACAGAGGAACTACGAGCAGTACTTC
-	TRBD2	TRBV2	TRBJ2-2	CASSDRAGAPTGELFF	TGTGCCAGCAGTGACCGAGCGGGGGCTCCCACCGGGGAGCTGTTTTTT
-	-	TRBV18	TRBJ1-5	CASSPGGRDQPQHF	TGTGCCAGCTCACCTGGAGGCCGTGATCAGCCCCAGCATTTT
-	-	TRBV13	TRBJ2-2	CASSVERTGELFF	TGTGCCAGCAGCGTCGAGCGGACCGGGGAGCTGTTTTTT
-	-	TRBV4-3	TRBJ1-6	CASSQDPEDSPLHF	TGCGCCAGCAGCCAAGATCCCGAGGATTCACCCCTCCACTTT
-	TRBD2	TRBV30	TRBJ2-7	CAWSMKRGSYEQYF	TGTGCCTGGAGTATGAAGCGGGGATCGTACGAGCAGTACTTC
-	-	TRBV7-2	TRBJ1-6	CASSLQKSSYNSPLHF	TGTGCCAGCAGCTTACAAAAGAGCTCCTATAATTCACCCCTCCACTTT
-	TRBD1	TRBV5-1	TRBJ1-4	CASSGTGRGNEKLFF	TGCGCCAGCAGCGGGACAGGGAGGGGTAATGAAAAACTGTTTTTT
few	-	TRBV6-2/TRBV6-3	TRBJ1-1	CASSYIGVEAFF	TGTGCCAGCAGTTACATCGGGGTTGAAGCTTTCTTT
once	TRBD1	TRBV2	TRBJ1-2	CASKGQPSEYGYTF	TGTGCCAGCAAGGGACAGCCCTCGGAGTATGGCTACACCTTC
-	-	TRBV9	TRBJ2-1	CASSVGWGGYEQFF	TGTGCCAGCAGCGTAGGTTGGGGGGGCTATGAGCAGTTCTTC
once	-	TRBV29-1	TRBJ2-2	CSVGGQYTGELFF	TGCAGCGTTGGCGGGCAGTACACCGGGGAGCTGTTTTTT
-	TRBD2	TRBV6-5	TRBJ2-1	CASSLAGSSRQFF	TGTGCCAGCTCCCTAGCGGGGTCGAGCAGGCAGTTCTTC
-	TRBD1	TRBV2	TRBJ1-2	CASSPGQIISGVGYTF	TGTGCCAGCAGCCCGGGACAGATAATCTCAGGAGTAGGCTACACCTTC
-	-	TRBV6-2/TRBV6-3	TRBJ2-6	CASSYRDFSGANVLTF	TGTGCCAGCAGTTATCGGGACTTCTCTGGGGCCAACGTCCTGACTTTC
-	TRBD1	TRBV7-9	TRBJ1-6	CASSLGDRSSYNSPLHF	TGTGCCAGCAGCTTGGGGGACAGGAGCTCCTATAATTCACCCCTCCACTTT
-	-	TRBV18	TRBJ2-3	CASSPAGSTDTQYF	TGTGCCAGCTCACCAGCAGGGAGCACAGATACGCAGTATTTT
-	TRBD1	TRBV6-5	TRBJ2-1	CASNYGTEFNEQFF	TGTGCCAGCAACTACGGGACAGAATTTAATGAGCAGTTCTTC
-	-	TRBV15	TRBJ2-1	CATRAESEQFF	TGTGCCACCCGCGCCGAGAGTGAGCAGTTCTTC
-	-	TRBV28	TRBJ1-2	CASWENGYTF	TGTGCCAGCTGGGAGAACGGCTACACCTTC
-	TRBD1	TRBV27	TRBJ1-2	CASSLSGAGDRDYGYTF	TGTGCCAGCAGTTTATCTGGTGCAGGGGACAGAGACTATGGCTACACCTTC
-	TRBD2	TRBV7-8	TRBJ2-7	CASSLAGGLISYEQYF	TGTGCCAGCAGCTTAGCGGGGGGACTAATCTCCTACGAGCAGTACTTC
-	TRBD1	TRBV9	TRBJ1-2	CASSRDSGRNTF	TGTGCCAGCAGCCGGGACAGCGGTAGGAACACCTTC
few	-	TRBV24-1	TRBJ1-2	CATSDLVGGGGYTF	TGTGCCACCAGTGATTTGGTTGGGGGGGGTGGCTACACCTTC
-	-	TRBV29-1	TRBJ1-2	CSVSRDNEVYGYTF	TGCAGCGTAAGCCGGGACAACGAAGTTTATGGCTACACCTTC
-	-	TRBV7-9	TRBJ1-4	CASSLGQDGEKLFF	TGTGCCAGCAGCTTAGGACAGGATGGAGAAAAACTGTTTTTT
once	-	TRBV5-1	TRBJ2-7	CASSLAGVYEQYF	TGCGCCAGCAGCTTGGCCGGGGTCTACGAGCAGTACTTC
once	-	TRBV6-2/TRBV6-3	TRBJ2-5	CASSSAETQYF	TGTGCCAGCAGTTCTGCGGAGACCCAGTACTTC
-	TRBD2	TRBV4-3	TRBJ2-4	CASSPTGLAGAPAKNIQYF	TGCGCCAGCAGCCCAACGGGACTAGCGGGAGCTCCAGCCAAAAACATTCAGTACTTC
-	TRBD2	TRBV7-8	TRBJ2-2	CASSLALGGGTGELFF	TGTGCCAGCAGCTTAGCGCTCGGGGGGGGCACCGGGGAGCTGTTTTTT
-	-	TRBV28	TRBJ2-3	CASSLTTDTQYF	TGTGCCAGCAGTTTAACAACAGATACGCAGTATTTT
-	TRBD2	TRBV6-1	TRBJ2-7	CASSEELAGFYEQYF	TGTGCCAGCAGTGAAGAACTAGCGGGATTCTACGAGCAGTACTTC
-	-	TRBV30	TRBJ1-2	CAWSVRTGAGYTF	TGTGCCTGGAGTGTACGCACGGGAGCTGGCTACACCTTC
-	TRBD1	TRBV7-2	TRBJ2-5	CASSPGTGRETQYF	TGTGCCAGCAGCCCTGGGACAGGGAGGGAGACCCAGTACTTC
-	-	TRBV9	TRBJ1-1	CASSVGFSANEAFF	TGTGCCAGCAGCGTAGGTTTCAGCGCCAATGAAGCTTTCTTT
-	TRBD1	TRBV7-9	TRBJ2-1	CASSLGTGVDEQFF	TGTGCCAGCAGCTTAGGGACAGGGGTAGATGAGCAGTTCTTC
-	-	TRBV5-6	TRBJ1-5	CASSLGQGSNQPQHF	TGTGCCAGCAGCTTGGGGCAGGGAAGCAATCAGCCCCAGCATTTT